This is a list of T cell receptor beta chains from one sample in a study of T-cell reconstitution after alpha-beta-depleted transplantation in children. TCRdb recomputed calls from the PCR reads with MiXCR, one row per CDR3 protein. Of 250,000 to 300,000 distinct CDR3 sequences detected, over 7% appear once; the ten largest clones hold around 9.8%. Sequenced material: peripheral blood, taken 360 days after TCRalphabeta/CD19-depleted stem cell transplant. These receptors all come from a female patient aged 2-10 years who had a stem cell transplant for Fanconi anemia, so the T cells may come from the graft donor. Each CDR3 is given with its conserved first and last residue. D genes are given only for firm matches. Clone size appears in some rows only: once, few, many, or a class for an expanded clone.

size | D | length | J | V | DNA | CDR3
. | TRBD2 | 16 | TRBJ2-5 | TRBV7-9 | TGTGCCAGCAGCTCCCCGGGACTAGCTAACCAAGAGACCCAGTACTTC | CASSSPGLANQETQYF
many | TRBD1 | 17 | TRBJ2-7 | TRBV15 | TGTGCCACCAGCAGAAGACTATCGACGACAGGGACCTACGAGCAGTACTTC | CATSRRLSTTGTYEQYF
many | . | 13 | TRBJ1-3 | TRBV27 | TGTGCCAGTACAGACAGTTTTGGAAACACCATATATTTT | CASTDSFGNTIYF
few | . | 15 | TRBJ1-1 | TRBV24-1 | TGTGCCACCAGTGATCCCCGGGGGGGGAACACTGAAGCTTTCTTT | CATSDPRGGNTEAFF
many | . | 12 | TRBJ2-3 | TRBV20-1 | TGCAGTGCTAGAAACCCCACAGATACGCAGTATTTT | CSARNPTDTQYF
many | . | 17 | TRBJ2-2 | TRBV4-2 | TGTGCCAGCAGCCAAGATGCCGGGACGACGAACACCGGGGAGCTGTTTTTT | CASSQDAGTTNTGELFF
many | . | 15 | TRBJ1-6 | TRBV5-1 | TGCGCCAGCAGCTTGGCGGGGAAGGATAATTCACCCCTCCACTTT | CASSLAGKDNSPLHF
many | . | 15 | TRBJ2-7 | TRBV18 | TGTGCCAGCTCACCACAGGAGGCTAGCTCCTACGAGCAGTACTTC | CASSPQEASSYEQYF
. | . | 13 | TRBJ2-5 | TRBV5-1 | TGCGCCAGCAGCTTGGCACCAGAAGGGACCCAGTACTTC | CASSLAPEGTQYF
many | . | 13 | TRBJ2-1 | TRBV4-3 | TGCGCCAGCAGCCCCGAGGGTAGAAATGAGCAGTTCTTC | CASSPEGRNEQFF
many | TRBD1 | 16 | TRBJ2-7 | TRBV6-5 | TGTGCCAGCAGGCTATACAGGGGAGCTGAAGGATACGAGCAGTACTTC | CASRLYRGAEGYEQYF
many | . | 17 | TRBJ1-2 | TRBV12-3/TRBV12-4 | TGTGCCAGCAGTTTAGGTTCAGGCAGGGGACCTAACTATGGCTACACCTTC | CASSLGSGRGPNYGYTF
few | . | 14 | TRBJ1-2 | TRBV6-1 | TGTGCCAGCAGTGAAACAGTGCCGTTCTATGGCTACACCTTC | CASSETVPFYGYTF
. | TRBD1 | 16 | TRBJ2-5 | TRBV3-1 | TGTGCCAGCAGCCAAGGTATAACGACAGGGGAAAAGACCCAGTACTTC | CASSQGITTGEKTQYF
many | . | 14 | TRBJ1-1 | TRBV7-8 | TGTGCCAGCAGCTTAAACAGAATGAACACTGAAGCTTTCTTT | CASSLNRMNTEAFF
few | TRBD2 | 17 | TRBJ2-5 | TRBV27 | TGTGCCAGCAGTTTATTGCCTAGCGGGAGGTGGGGGGAGACCCAGTACTTC | CASSLLPSGRWGETQYF
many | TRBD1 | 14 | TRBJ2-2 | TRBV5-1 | TGCGCCAGCAGCTGGGACAGCAGTGCCGGGGAGCTGTTTTTT | CASSWDSSAGELFF
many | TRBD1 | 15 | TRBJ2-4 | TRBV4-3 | TGCGCCAGCAGTCCCCGGCAGGGGGCGTGGAACATTCAGTACTTC | CASSPRQGAWNIQYF
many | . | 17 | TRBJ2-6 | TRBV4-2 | TGTGCCAGCAGCTTCCGGGACACGCTCTCTGGGGCCAACGTCCTGACTTTC | CASSFRDTLSGANVLTF
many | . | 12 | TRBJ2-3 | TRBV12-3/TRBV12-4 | TGTGCCAGCAGTTGGGGAGCAGATACGCAGTATTTT | CASSWGADTQYF
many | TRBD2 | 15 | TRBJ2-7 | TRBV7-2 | TGTGCCAGCAGCTCTAGCTCGGGACTAGCTCACGAGCAGTACTTC | CASSSSSGLAHEQYF
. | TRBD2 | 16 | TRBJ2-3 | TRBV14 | TGTGCCAGCGGCCAACGACCGGGACTAGGCACAGATACGCAGTATTTT | CASGQRPGLGTDTQYF
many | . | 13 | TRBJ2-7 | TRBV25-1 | TGTGCCAGCAGACCCCCGGGGCGCGACGAGCAGTACTTC | CASRPPGRDEQYF
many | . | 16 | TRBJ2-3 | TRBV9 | TGTGCCAGCAGCGAGCCCCCGGACCAGGGCTCAGATACGCAGTATTTT | CASSEPPDQGSDTQYF
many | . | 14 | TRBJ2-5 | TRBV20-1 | TGCAGTGCTAGAGATTTGGTGCGTGGGGAGACCCAGTACTTC | CSARDLVRGETQYF
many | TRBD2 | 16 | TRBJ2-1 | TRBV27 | TGTGCCAGCAGAACCCCGGGAGGCAGCGTTAACAATGAGCAGTTCTTC | CASRTPGGSVNNEQFF
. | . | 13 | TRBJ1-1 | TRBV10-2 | TGCGCCACTTGCGAGGGGCGCCTCACTGAAGCTTTCTTT | CATCEGRLTEAFF
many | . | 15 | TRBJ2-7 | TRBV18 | TGTGCCAGCTCACCATTATTTGGCAGGTACTACGAGCAGTACTTC | CASSPLFGRYYEQYF